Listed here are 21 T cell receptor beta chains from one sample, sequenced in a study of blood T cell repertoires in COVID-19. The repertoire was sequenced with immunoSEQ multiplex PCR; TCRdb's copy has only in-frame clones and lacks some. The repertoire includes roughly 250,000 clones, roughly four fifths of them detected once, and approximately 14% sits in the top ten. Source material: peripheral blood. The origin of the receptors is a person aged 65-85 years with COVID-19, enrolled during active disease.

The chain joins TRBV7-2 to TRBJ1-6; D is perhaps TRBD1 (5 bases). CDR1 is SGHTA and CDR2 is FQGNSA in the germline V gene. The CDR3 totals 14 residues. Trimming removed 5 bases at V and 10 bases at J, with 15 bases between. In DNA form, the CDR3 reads TGTGCCAGCAGCCTCGCCAGGGCGGTCTCACCCCTCCACTTT. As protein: CASSLARAVSPLHF.

This CDR3 is CASSLVGGSSQETQYF. CDR3 sequence (DNA): TGCGCCAGCAGCTTGGTGGGCGGGAGTTCCCAAGAGACCCAGTACTTC. The chain has TRBV5-1 and TRBJ2-5, with 7 bases that match TRBD2. J gave up 1 base and V 0 bases, and 6 bases lay outside the gene matches. The CDR3 is 16 amino acids. CDR1 and CDR2 from the germline V gene are SGHRS and YFSETQ.

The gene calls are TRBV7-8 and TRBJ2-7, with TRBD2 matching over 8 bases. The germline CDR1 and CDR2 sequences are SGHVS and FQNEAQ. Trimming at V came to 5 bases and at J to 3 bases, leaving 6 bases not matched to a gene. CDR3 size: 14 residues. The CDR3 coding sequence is TGTGCCAGCAGCCGAAGCGGGGGCGGCTACGAGCAGTACTTC. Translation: CASSRSGGGYEQYF.

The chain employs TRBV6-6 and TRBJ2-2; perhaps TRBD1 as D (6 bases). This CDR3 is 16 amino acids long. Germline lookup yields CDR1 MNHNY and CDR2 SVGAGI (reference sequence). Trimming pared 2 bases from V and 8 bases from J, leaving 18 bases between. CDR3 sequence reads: CASSYRDTYYPGELFF. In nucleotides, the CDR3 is TGTGCCAGCAGTTACAGGGACACGTACTACCCAGGGGAGCTGTTTTTT.

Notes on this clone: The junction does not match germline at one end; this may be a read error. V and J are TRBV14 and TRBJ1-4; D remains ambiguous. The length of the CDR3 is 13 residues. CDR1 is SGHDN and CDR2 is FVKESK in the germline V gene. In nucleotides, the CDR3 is TGTGCCACCAGCCGTTCCTTCAATGAAAAACTGTTTTTT. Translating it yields CATSRSFNEKLFF. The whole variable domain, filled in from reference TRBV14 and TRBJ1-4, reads EAGVTQFPSHSVIEKGQTVTLRCDPISGHDNLYWYRRVMGKEIKFLLHFVKESKQDESGMPNNRFLAERTGGTYSTLKVQPAELEDSGVYFCATSRSFNEKLFFGSGTQLSVL.

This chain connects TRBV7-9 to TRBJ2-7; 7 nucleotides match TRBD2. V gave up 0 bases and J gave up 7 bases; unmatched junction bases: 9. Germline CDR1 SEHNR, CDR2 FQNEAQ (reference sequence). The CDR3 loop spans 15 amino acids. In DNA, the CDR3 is TGTGCCAGCAGCTTAGCTTCTCGCGGGGGTAAAGAGCAGTACTTC. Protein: CASSLASRGGKEQYF.

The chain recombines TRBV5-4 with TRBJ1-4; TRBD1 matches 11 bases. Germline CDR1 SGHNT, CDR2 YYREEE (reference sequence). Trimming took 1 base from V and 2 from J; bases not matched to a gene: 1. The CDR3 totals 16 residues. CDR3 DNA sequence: TGTGCCAGCAGCTTGAGGACAGGGGGCACTAATGAAAAACTGTTTTTT. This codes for CASSLRTGGTNEKLFF.

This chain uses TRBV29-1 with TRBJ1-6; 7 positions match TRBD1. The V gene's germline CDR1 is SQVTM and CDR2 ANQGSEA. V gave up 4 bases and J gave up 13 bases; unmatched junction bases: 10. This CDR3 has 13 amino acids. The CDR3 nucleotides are TGCAGCGTTGTTGGACAGGCCGTTTCGCCCCTCCACTTT. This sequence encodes CSVVGQAVSPLHF. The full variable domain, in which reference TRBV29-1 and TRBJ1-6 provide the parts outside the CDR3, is SAVISQKPSRDICQRGTSLTIQCQVDSQVTMMFWYRQQPGQSLTLIATANQGSEATYESGFVIDKFPISRPNLTFSTLTVSNMSPEDSSIYLCSVVGQAVSPLHFGNGTRLTVT.

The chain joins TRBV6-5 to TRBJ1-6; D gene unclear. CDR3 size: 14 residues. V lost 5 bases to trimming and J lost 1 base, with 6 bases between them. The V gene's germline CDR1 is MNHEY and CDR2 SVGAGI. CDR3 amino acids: CASSRESYNSPLHF. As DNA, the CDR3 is TGTGCCAGCAGTAGGGAGTCCTATAATTCACCCCTCCACTTT.

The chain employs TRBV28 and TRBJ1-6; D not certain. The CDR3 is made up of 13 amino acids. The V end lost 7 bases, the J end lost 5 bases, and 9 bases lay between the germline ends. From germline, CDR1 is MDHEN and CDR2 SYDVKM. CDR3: CASNLLNNSPLHF. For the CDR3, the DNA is TGTGCCAGCAACTTACTGAATAATTCACCCCTCCACTTT.

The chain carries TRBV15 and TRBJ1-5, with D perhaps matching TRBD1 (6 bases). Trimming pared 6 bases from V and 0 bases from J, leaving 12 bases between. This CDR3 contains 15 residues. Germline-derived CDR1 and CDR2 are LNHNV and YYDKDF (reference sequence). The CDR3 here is CATSARTDSNQPQHF. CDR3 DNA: TGTGCCACCAGTGCGAGGACAGATAGCAATCAGCCCCAGCATTTT.

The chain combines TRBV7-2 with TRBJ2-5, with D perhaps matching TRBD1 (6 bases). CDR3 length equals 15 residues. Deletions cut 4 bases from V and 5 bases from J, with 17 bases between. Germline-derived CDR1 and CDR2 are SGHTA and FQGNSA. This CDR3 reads CASSSFQGFGETQYF. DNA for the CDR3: TGTGCCAGCAGCTCCTTTCAGGGGTTCGGGGAGACCCAGTACTTC.

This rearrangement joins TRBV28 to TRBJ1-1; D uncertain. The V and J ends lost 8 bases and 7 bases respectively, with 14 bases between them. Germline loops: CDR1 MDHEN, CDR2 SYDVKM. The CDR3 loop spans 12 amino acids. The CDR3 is CASGLRVGEAFF. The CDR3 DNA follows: TGTGCCAGCGGGCTCCGTGTAGGTGAAGCTTTCTTT.

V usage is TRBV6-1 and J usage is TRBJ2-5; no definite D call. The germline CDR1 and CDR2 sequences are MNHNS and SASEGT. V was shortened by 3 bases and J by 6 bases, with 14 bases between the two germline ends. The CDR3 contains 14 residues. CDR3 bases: TGTGCCAGCAGTGAGAATATCCCAGGCAAGACCCAGTACTTC. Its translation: CASSENIPGKTQYF.

The CDR3 nucleotides are TGCGCCAGCAGCCCGGAGGGAGGGAACGGTCAGCCCCAGCATTTT. This translates into CASSPEGGNGQPQHF. V gene TRBV5-1 combines with J gene TRBJ1-5; D gene uncertain. V was cut by 4 bases and J by 6 bases, with 17 bases left in between. Germline CDR1 SGHRS, CDR2 YFSETQ. This CDR3 contains 15 residues.

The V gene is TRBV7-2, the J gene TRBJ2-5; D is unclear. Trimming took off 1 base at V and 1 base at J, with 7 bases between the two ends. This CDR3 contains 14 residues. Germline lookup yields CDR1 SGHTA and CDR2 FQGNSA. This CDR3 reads CASSLEQFQETQYF. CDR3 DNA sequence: TGTGCCAGCAGCTTAGAACAGTTCCAAGAGACCCAGTACTTC.

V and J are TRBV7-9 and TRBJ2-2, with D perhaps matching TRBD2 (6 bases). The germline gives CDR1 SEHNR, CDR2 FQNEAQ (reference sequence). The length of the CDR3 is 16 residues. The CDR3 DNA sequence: TGTGCGGTCGCGGGGCTACCCAGGGAGGACACCGGGGAGCTGTTTTTT. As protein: CAVAGLPREDTGELFF.

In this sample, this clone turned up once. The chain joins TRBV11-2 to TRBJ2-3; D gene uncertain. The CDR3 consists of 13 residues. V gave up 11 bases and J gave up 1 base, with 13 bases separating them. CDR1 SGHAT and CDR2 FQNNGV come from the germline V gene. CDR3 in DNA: TGTGCCTCTCGCGGCTCAGGCACAGATACGCAGTATTTT. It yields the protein CASRGSGTDTQYF.

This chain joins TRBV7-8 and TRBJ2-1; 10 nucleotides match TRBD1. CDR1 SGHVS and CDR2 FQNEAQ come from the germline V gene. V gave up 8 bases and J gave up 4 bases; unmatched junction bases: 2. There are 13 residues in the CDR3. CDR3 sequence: CASRDRGYNEQFF. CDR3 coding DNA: TGTGCCAGCCGGGACAGGGGATACAATGAGCAGTTCTTC.

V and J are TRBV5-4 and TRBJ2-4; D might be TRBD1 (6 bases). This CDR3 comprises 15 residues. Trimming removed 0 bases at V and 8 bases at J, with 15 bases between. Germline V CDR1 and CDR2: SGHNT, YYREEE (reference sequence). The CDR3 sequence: CASSLVTGLNDIQYF. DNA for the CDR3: TGTGCCAGCAGCTTGGTTACAGGGTTAAACGACATTCAGTACTTC.

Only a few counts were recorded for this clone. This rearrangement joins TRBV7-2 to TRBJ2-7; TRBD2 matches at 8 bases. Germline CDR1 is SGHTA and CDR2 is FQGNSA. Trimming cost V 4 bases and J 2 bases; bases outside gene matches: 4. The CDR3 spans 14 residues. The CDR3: CASSSKAGAYEQYF. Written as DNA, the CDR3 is TGTGCCAGCAGCTCCAAAGCGGGAGCCTACGAGCAGTACTTC.